These T cell receptor beta chains were read from a single sample in a study of blood T cells in healthy people across ages. TCRdb reanalysed the 5' RACE reads using MiXCR and keeps one entry per CDR3 protein. Of 700,000 to 900,000 distinct CDR3 sequences in the sample, around 25% are singletons; the top ten hold about 3%. The data also belong to a second study, concerning T cells of mothers and their children.

Sequenced sample: blood. The source is a boy younger than 18 in good health. CDR3s include the opening cysteine and the closing phenylalanine or tryptophan. The D gene is left open where the match is weak. Only some rows state a clone size, as once, few, many or a class for expanded clones.

TRBJ1-2	TRBV7-9	TRBD1	few	CASSLTGTGFHYGYTF	TGTGCCAGCAGCTTAACCGGGACAGGGTTTCACTATGGCTACACCTTC
TRBJ2-5	TRBV20-1	TRBD1	-	CSATKGARETQYF	TGCAGTGCTACAAAGGGGGCGCGGGAGACCCAGTACTTC
TRBJ2-7	TRBV11-2	-	-	CASRLGTGAGYEQYF	TGTGCCAGCAGACTCGGAACGGGGGCTGGGTACGAGCAGTACTTC
TRBJ1-4	TRBV6-5	-	-	CASTRGRLGEKLFF	TGTGCCAGCACCCGTGGGAGGCTTGGGGAAAAACTGTTTTTT
TRBJ1-1	TRBV5-5	TRBD1	-	CASIGQGSTEAFF	TGTGCCAGCATTGGACAGGGATCCACTGAAGCTTTCTTT
TRBJ1-2	TRBV7-9	-	-	CASSLRDTTYGYTF	TGTGCCAGCAGTCTGCGGGACACGACCTATGGCTACACCTTC
TRBJ1-4	TRBV11-2	-	few	CASSLSRVDEKLFF	TGTGCCAGCAGCTTAAGCAGGGTAGATGAAAAACTGTTTTTT
TRBJ2-3	TRBV10-2	-	-	CASTQGLGGTDTQYF	TGCGCCAGTACCCAGGGGCTGGGGGGAACAGATACGCAGTATTTT
TRBJ2-5	TRBV6-2/TRBV6-3	-	-	CASSNTREQYF	TGTGCCAGCAGTAACACTAGAGAGCAGTACTTC
TRBJ1-1	TRBV7-8	-	-	CASSPPRGRGTEAFF	TGTGCCAGCAGCCCCCCCAGGGGAAGGGGGACTGAAGCTTTCTTT
TRBJ1-2	TRBV15	-	-	CATSRVFGAAIYGYTF	TGTGCCACCAGCAGAGTTTTCGGGGCCGCTATCTATGGCTACACCTTC
TRBJ2-5	TRBV28	TRBD2	many	CASKPAGGLSGEQYF	TGTGCCAGTAAGCCAGCGGGGGGGCTCTCGGGTGAGCAGTACTTC
TRBJ1-4	TRBV12-3/TRBV12-4	-	few	CASTLGQGRANEKLFF	TGTGCCAGCACCTTGGGGCAGGGAAGGGCTAATGAAAAACTGTTTTTT
TRBJ2-1	TRBV28	-	-	CASSLYDLEEQFF	TGTGCCAGCAGTCTATACGACCTGGAAGAGCAGTTCTTC
TRBJ1-5	TRBV28	-	-	CASSRLGEPQHF	TGTGCCAGCAGTAGGTTGGGGGAGCCCCAGCATTTT
TRBJ2-1	TRBV20-1	TRBD1	-	CSARDMDRGYNEQFF	TGCAGTGCTAGAGATATGGACAGGGGCTACAATGAGCAGTTCTTC
TRBJ2-5	TRBV3-1	-	-	CASSQTQGRETQYF	TGTGCCAGCAGCCAAACCCAGGGCCGGGAGACCCAGTACTTC
TRBJ2-3	TRBV20-1	TRBD2	-	CSARLAGGPDTQYF	TGCAGTGCTAGGTTGGCGGGGGGGCCAGATACGCAGTATTTT
TRBJ2-7	TRBV6-6	-	-	CASGGTTYEQYF	TGTGCCAGCGGCGGGACCACCTACGAGCAGTACTTC
TRBJ2-1	TRBV19	-	-	CASVSQTTYNEQFF	TGTGCCAGTGTATCGCAGACAACCTACAATGAGCAGTTCTTC
TRBJ1-2	TRBV12-3/TRBV12-4	-	-	CASTRREGSYGYTF	TGTGCCAGCACGCGTCGCGAGGGCTCGTATGGCTACACCTTC
TRBJ2-3	TRBV12-3/TRBV12-4	-	few	CASSLAQGTDTQYF	TGTGCCAGCAGTTTAGCGCAGGGGACAGATACGCAGTATTTT
TRBJ2-5	TRBV12-3/TRBV12-4	-	few	CASSLWGGEETQYF	TGTGCCAGCAGTTTATGGGGGGGCGAGGAGACCCAGTACTTC
TRBJ1-2	TRBV6-6	TRBD1	few	CASSYGTGEDYGYTF	TGTGCCAGCAGTTACGGGACAGGGGAGGACTATGGCTACACCTTC
TRBJ1-1	TRBV7-8	TRBD1	-	CASSFKQTGFTEAFF	TGTGCCAGCAGCTTCAAACAGACAGGGTTTACTGAAGCTTTCTTT
TRBJ2-5	TRBV12-3/TRBV12-4	-	-	CASSIDGGLGETQYF	TGTGCCAGCAGCATCGACGGCGGACTGGGAGAGACCCAGTACTTC
TRBJ1-1	TRBV5-1	-	few	CASSGGPLRRNTEAFF	TGCGCCAGCAGCGGGGGCCCCCTGCGAAGGAACACTGAAGCTTTCTTT
TRBJ2-2	TRBV12-5	TRBD1	-	CASGLGQGWTGELFF	TGTGCTAGTGGACTTGGACAGGGGTGGACCGGGGAGCTGTTTTTT